Listed below are T cell receptor beta chains from one sample, sequenced in a study of human T cells and chemical hapten exposure. One entry per CDR3 protein results from TCRdb running MiXCR on the RACE reads. The repertoire includes 65,000 to 80,000 distinct CDR3 sequences, about 8.7% of them detected once, and 1.5% to 1.7% sits in the top ten. Sequences were obtained from whole blood. Source of these receptors: a male donor in good health. Some clones in this sample may be carry-over from other donors' samples. Each CDR3 is given with its conserved first and last residue. The order of the fields is CDR3 DNA, CDR3 protein, J gene, clone size, V gene, D gene. The D gene is left open where the match is weak. For some rows the clone size is stated as once, few or many, or as a class when expanded; others skip it.

DNA: TGCAGCGGGGTAGGAGACGGGACTGAAGCTTTCTTT
CDR3: CSGVGDGTEAFF
J: TRBJ1-1
size: few
V: TRBV29-1
D: -

DNA: TGCAGCGTCGCGTTACCTCGGGACCTCAATGAGCAGTTCTTC
CDR3: CSVALPRDLNEQFF
J: TRBJ2-1
size: once
V: TRBV29-1
D: -

DNA: TGTGCCAGCTCAGGTGACGGGGATTCACCCCTCCACTTT
CDR3: CASSGDGDSPLHF
J: TRBJ1-6
size: many
V: TRBV18
D: -

DNA: TGTGCCAGCAGCTTAGGTGCGAATGAAAAACTGTTTTTT
CDR3: CASSLGANEKLFF
J: TRBJ1-4
size: many
V: TRBV11-2
D: -

DNA: TGCGCCAGCAGCTTGGGAGACAGGCAGTACTTC
CDR3: CASSLGDRQYF
J: TRBJ2-7
size: few
V: TRBV5-1
D: -

DNA: TGTGCCACCCGGGACCTCAATAATTCACCCCTCCACTTT
CDR3: CATRDLNNSPLHF
J: TRBJ1-6
size: -
V: TRBV28
D: -

DNA: TGTGCCAGCAGTTACCCCGGGACTAGCGGCACAGATACGCAGTATTTT
CDR3: CASSYPGTSGTDTQYF
J: TRBJ2-3
size: many
V: TRBV6-2/TRBV6-3
D: TRBD2

DNA: TGCAGTGCCAAAAGTAGGGGGGACACTGAAGCTTTCTTT
CDR3: CSAKSRGDTEAFF
J: TRBJ1-1
size: -
V: TRBV20-1
D: -

DNA: TGTGCCAGCAGCCGGGACAAAACCTACGAGCAGTACTTC
CDR3: CASSRDKTYEQYF
J: TRBJ2-7
size: few
V: TRBV12-3/TRBV12-4
D: -

DNA: TGTGCCAGCAGCCGAGGGGAGGGCGACGAGCAGTACTTC
CDR3: CASSRGEGDEQYF
J: TRBJ2-7
size: few
V: TRBV6-2/TRBV6-3
D: TRBD2

DNA: TGTGCCAGCAGCTTGAAGGGGAATACGCAGTATTTT
CDR3: CASSLKGNTQYF
J: TRBJ2-3
size: -
V: TRBV5-4
D: -

DNA: TGTGCCAGCAGTTTGCAGGGGGTCGTTAACACTGAAGCTTTCTTT
CDR3: CASSLQGVVNTEAFF
J: TRBJ1-1
size: few
V: TRBV27
D: TRBD1

DNA: TGTGCCAGCAGCTCGCAAGGGGCTGAAGCTTTCTTT
CDR3: CASSSQGAEAFF
J: TRBJ1-1
size: few
V: TRBV7-9
D: -

DNA: TGTGCCAGCAGTTACAGGGAGGGCTACGAGCAGTACTTC
CDR3: CASSYREGYEQYF
J: TRBJ2-7
size: many
V: TRBV27
D: -

DNA: TGCAGTGCTAGGGACAGCTTTTCGCAGTATGGCTACACCTTC
CDR3: CSARDSFSQYGYTF
J: TRBJ1-2
size: -
V: TRBV20-1
D: -

DNA: TGTGCCAGCTCACTCCAGACAGTGAACACTGAAGCTTTCTTT
CDR3: CASSLQTVNTEAFF
J: TRBJ1-1
size: -
V: TRBV18
D: -

DNA: TGCAGTGCTAGAGCCCTCTCGGAGGCCGGCACAGATACGCAGTATTTT
CDR3: CSARALSEAGTDTQYF
J: TRBJ2-3
size: -
V: TRBV20-1
D: -

DNA: TGTGCCAGCAGTTTATTGAGTACAGGAGGATGGACTGAAGCTTTCTTT
CDR3: CASSLLSTGGWTEAFF
J: TRBJ1-1
size: few
V: TRBV28
D: -

DNA: TGTGCCAGCAGTTTCCAATACGAGCAGTACTTC
CDR3: CASSFQYEQYF
J: TRBJ2-7
size: few
V: TRBV6-2/TRBV6-3
D: -

DNA: TGCAGTGCTAGAGATCCGGACAACCTAGGTGGCTACACCTTC
CDR3: CSARDPDNLGGYTF
J: TRBJ1-2
size: many
V: TRBV20-1
D: -

DNA: TGTGCCAGCAGTGATACTGACTACACAGATACGCAGTATTTT
CDR3: CASSDTDYTDTQYF
J: TRBJ2-3
size: few
V: TRBV2
D: -

DNA: TGTGCCAGCAGTCAAGATCCGGGTCAGAAGGGAGAATTCACTGAAGCTTTCTTT
CDR3: CASSQDPGQKGEFTEAFF
J: TRBJ1-1
size: -
V: TRBV6-5
D: -

DNA: TGTGCCATCAGTGATCAATACGAGCAGTACTTC
CDR3: CAISDQYEQYF
J: TRBJ2-7
size: few
V: TRBV10-3
D: -

DNA: TGCGCCAGCAGCTCCCGGCCCAGTGGCGGGGAGCTGTTTTTT
CDR3: CASSSRPSGGELFF
J: TRBJ2-2
size: many
V: TRBV5-1
D: -

DNA: TGTGCCAGCAGCTTGGGGCACGAAGAAAAACTGTTTTTT
CDR3: CASSLGHEEKLFF
J: TRBJ1-4
size: few
V: TRBV5-6
D: -

DNA: TGTGCCAGCAGCGTAGCTACATTCGGGCCCAATGAGCAGTTCTTC
CDR3: CASSVATFGPNEQFF
J: TRBJ2-1
size: few
V: TRBV9
D: -

DNA: TGTGCCAGCACTGTGGTAGAGGTGACCGGGGAGCTGTTTTTT
CDR3: CASTVVEVTGELFF
J: TRBJ2-2
size: -
V: TRBV2
D: -

DNA: TGTGCCAGCAGTTACCCGGGACAGGGGGCGAGTGACACTGAAGCTTTCTTT
CDR3: CASSYPGQGASDTEAFF
J: TRBJ1-1
size: many
V: TRBV6-6
D: TRBD1

DNA: TGTGCCAGCAGTTTTCCCGACAGGGGGTCTGAGACCCAGTACTTC
CDR3: CASSFPDRGSETQYF
J: TRBJ2-5
size: few
V: TRBV12-3/TRBV12-4
D: TRBD1

DNA: TGTGCCAGCAGCTCCGGTAGCAATCAGCCCCAGCATTTT
CDR3: CASSSGSNQPQHF
J: TRBJ1-5
size: many
V: TRBV12-3/TRBV12-4
D: -

DNA: TGTGCCAGTAGTATGGGTCCGTATAGCAATCAGCCCCAGCATTTT
CDR3: CASSMGPYSNQPQHF
J: TRBJ1-5
size: -
V: TRBV19
D: -

DNA: TGTGCCAGCAGTTTCGACAGGGTAAACATTCAGTACTTC
CDR3: CASSFDRVNIQYF
J: TRBJ2-4
size: few
V: TRBV12-3/TRBV12-4
D: TRBD1

DNA: TGCGCCAGCAGCCAGTCCCCAGTCCAGGGGGTAGACGAGCAGTACTTC
CDR3: CASSQSPVQGVDEQYF
J: TRBJ2-7
size: -
V: TRBV4-1
D: TRBD1

DNA: TGTGCCAGCAGCCAAGATCTGACGGGAGGGCCCTCCGAAGAGACCCAGTACTTC
CDR3: CASSQDLTGGPSEETQYF
J: TRBJ2-5
size: -
V: TRBV14
D: TRBD2

DNA: TGTGCCAGCAGCCGTATCGACCGAAGCACAGATACGCAGTATTTT
CDR3: CASSRIDRSTDTQYF
J: TRBJ2-3
size: -
V: TRBV14
D: -

DNA: TGCGCCAGCAGCTTGGGGGCCGCAGGGGCCATCCCCTTCGTCTATGGCTACACCTTC
CDR3: CASSLGAAGAIPFVYGYTF
J: TRBJ1-2
size: few
V: TRBV5-1
D: -

DNA: TGCGCCAGCAGCCAAGGGGGAGCGGGCTTCTCCTACGAGCAGTACTTC
CDR3: CASSQGGAGFSYEQYF
J: TRBJ2-7
size: few
V: TRBV4-1
D: -

DNA: TGTGCCAGCAGCCACCTGAGCGGGGACGAGCAGTACTTC
CDR3: CASSHLSGDEQYF
J: TRBJ2-7
size: many
V: TRBV3-1
D: TRBD2

DNA: TGTGCCAGCAGTTATTTTCCAGGACTGAACACTGAAGCTTTCTTT
CDR3: CASSYFPGLNTEAFF
J: TRBJ1-1
size: -
V: TRBV6-2/TRBV6-3
D: -

DNA: TGCAGCGTTGAAAGGGACACAGACTCTGGGGCCAACGTCCTGACTTTC
CDR3: CSVERDTDSGANVLTF
J: TRBJ2-6
size: many
V: TRBV29-1
D: -

DNA: TGTGCCAGCAGCCCCGCCGGGACCCCGAACACCGGGGAGCTGTTTTTT
CDR3: CASSPAGTPNTGELFF
J: TRBJ2-2
size: -
V: TRBV13
D: -

DNA: TGTGCCACAAAACCTTGGACTGAGAATGAGCAGTTCTTC
CDR3: CATKPWTENEQFF
J: TRBJ2-1
size: few
V: TRBV10-3
D: -

DNA: TGCAGTGCTACTGGGTTACAGGGAACCTCCTACGAGCAGTACTTC
CDR3: CSATGLQGTSYEQYF
J: TRBJ2-7
size: -
V: TRBV20-1
D: -

DNA: TGTGCCAGCAGCCATCCTTTCGGGGCTAGCACAGATACGCAGTATTTT
CDR3: CASSHPFGASTDTQYF
J: TRBJ2-3
size: -
V: TRBV7-9
D: -

DNA: TGTGCCAGCAGTTCATGGGAAGAGGAGACCCAGTACTTC
CDR3: CASSSWEEETQYF
J: TRBJ2-5
size: -
V: TRBV6-6
D: -

DNA: TGCGCCAGCAGCCAAGATCGACAGGTCTCTGGAAACACCATATATTTT
CDR3: CASSQDRQVSGNTIYF
J: TRBJ1-3
size: few
V: TRBV4-1
D: -

DNA: TGCAGCGTTGAAGATGGGCTTCGCACAGATACGCAGTATTTT
CDR3: CSVEDGLRTDTQYF
J: TRBJ2-3
size: -
V: TRBV29-1
D: -

DNA: TGTGCCAGCAGGCCGCAGGACCCCCCCACAGATACGCAGTATTTT
CDR3: CASRPQDPPTDTQYF
J: TRBJ2-3
size: few
V: TRBV2
D: -

DNA: TGTGCCATCAGTGAATTAGGCCTAAACAATCCATTGGGGAATGAGCAGTTCTTC
CDR3: CAISELGLNNPLGNEQFF
J: TRBJ2-1
size: -
V: TRBV10-3
D: -

DNA: TGTGCCAGCAGTGCCGGGACCAAGGCGGGTCAGCCCCAGCATTTT
CDR3: CASSAGTKAGQPQHF
J: TRBJ1-5
size: few
V: TRBV7-9
D: -

DNA: TGTGCCATCAGTCGGGTCGGAACCCCCAGAGGAGCTTTCTTT
CDR3: CAISRVGTPRGAFF
J: TRBJ1-1
size: few
V: TRBV10-3
D: -

DNA: TGTGCCAGCAGCCTGCGTACTAGCGGGAGACCCACAGATACGCAGTATTTT
CDR3: CASSLRTSGRPTDTQYF
J: TRBJ2-3
size: many
V: TRBV12-3/TRBV12-4
D: TRBD2